Sequencing of this T cell receptor beta chain was carried out in a study of metastatic and nonmetastatic thyroid tumors. As for the study in general: Comparative analysis of repertoires was undertaken across blood and tumor or nodule tissue obtained from malignant and benign thyroid patients.

Authors' methods: What underpinned the distant-metastasis classifier for papillary thyroid cancer was the set of CDR3 differences across clinicopathological groups. TCRdb re-called clones from the PCR reads using MiXCR. Clone size and V and J calls follow TCRdb, not the original study. The data show some 38,000 clones, roughly 13% seen once. The CDR3 contains 17 residues. Losses at the gene ends were 0 bases for V and 5 bases for J; bases not matched to a gene: 4. Germline CDR1 and CDR2: MNHEY and SVGEGT. No treatment of any kind had been given to any patient before thyroid surgery. Study-level points and caveats: Malignant thyroid tumors reportedly exceeded benign nodules significantly in TCR beta diversity, with the difference appearing in blood and tumor.

Points on this clone: Its antigen is undetermined.

The TCR was taken from a female donor with papillary thyroid cancer or a benign thyroid nodule (not recorded which). Some clones in this sample may be carry-over from other donors' samples. Sequenced material: blood. V usage is TRBV6-2 or TRBV6-3 and J usage is TRBJ2-2; 12 bases are shared with TRBD2. CDR3 region: CASSYSTSGSVTGELFF. CDR3 sequence (DNA): TGTGCCAGCAGTTACTCGACTAGCGGGAGTGTTACCGGGGAGCTGTTTTTT.